These 24 T cell receptor beta chains share one sample of origin, sequenced in a study of shared clonotypes between healthy human individuals. Using immunoSEQ multiplex PCR, the repertoire was profiled, and TCRdb retains in-frame clones only, with some absent. The table lists around 1.5 million clones, 98% of them singletons. Sequencing used naive CD4+ T cells sorted from blood. Subset specified: CD45RA+ positively selected. These receptors were collected from a man aged 25 to 45 in good health.

The V gene is TRBV27, the J gene TRBJ2-2, with 8 bases lining up with TRBD2. With V trimmed by 1 base and J by 1 base, 2 bases remained unmatched. CDR1 is MNHEY and CDR2 is SMNVEV in the germline V gene (reference sequence). The CDR3 totals 16 residues. For the CDR3, the DNA is TGTGCCAGCAGTTTATACAGCGGGGGGAACACCGGGGAGCTGTTTTTT. This encodes CASSLYSGGNTGELFF.

J is TRBJ1-3 and V is TRBV15, with D perhaps TRBD1 (6 bases). CDR1 is LNHNV and CDR2 is YYDKDF in the germline V gene (reference sequence). This CDR3 spans 16 amino acids. With 3 bases removed from V and 7 bases from J, the gap between germline ends came to 19 bases. Here the CDR3 DNA reads TGTGCCACCAGCAGGGAAACAGGGAGTCAAAGGAACACCATATATTTT. Encoded protein: CATSRETGSQRNTIYF.

In its sample, this clone was seen once. V gene TRBV5-1 combines with J gene TRBJ2-7; weak D call: TRBD2 (6 bases). The germline gives CDR1 SGHRS, CDR2 YFSETQ. V lost 0 bases to trimming and J lost 2 bases, with 12 bases between them. The CDR3 totals 15 residues. CDR3 residues: CASSLVGGPTYEQYF. CDR3 coding DNA: TGCGCCAGCAGCTTGGTTGGAGGGCCCACCTACGAGCAGTACTTC.

The chain links TRBV5-6 to TRBJ1-5; 11 bases map to TRBD1. With 3 bases clipped from V and 4 bases from J, the junction kept 3 bases outside the gene matches. Germline V gene data show CDR1 as SGHDT and CDR2 as YYEEEE. There are 15 residues in the CDR3. This CDR3 reads CASSWGQGENQPQHF. CDR3 nucleotide sequence: TGTGCCAGCAGCTGGGGACAGGGGGAGAATCAGCCCCAGCATTTT.

This rearrangement joins TRBV6-5 to TRBJ2-7; D perhaps matches TRBD1 (6 bases). Trimming took off 6 bases at V and 5 bases at J, with 14 bases between the two ends. The length of the CDR3 is 13 residues. CDR1 and CDR2 from the germline V gene are MNHEY and SVGAGI. CDR3 nucleotide sequence: TGTGCCAGCAGGGAACTGACAGGAAACGAGCAGTACTTC. Translated, it gives CASRELTGNEQYF.

The chain recombines TRBV9 with TRBJ2-5, with TRBD1 identical over 11 bases. The CDR3 is 17 amino acids. J gave up 2 bases and V 0 bases, and 6 bases lay outside the gene matches. Germline CDR1 reads SGDLS; CDR2 reads YYNGEE. CDR3 in DNA: TGTGCCAGCAGCGTAGAGGGGGACAGGGGGAGACAAGAGACCCAGTACTTC. Protein: CASSVEGDRGRQETQYF.

The rearrangement joins TRBV4-1 to TRBJ2-4, with no clear D. V was clipped by 3 bases and J by 0 bases, with 9 bases between them. The CDR3 is 15 amino acids. CDR1 and CDR2 from the germline V gene are MGHRA and YSYEKL. This chain's CDR3 is CASSHRILAKNIQYF. In DNA form, the CDR3 reads TGCGCCAGCAGCCATCGAATCCTAGCCAAAAACATTCAGTACTTC.

The chain is built from TRBV9 and TRBJ2-1; no clear D gene. CDR3 length equals 14 residues. The V end was cut by 4 bases, the J end by 6 bases, with 14 bases between. The germline V gene has CDR1 SGDLS and CDR2 YYNGEE. For the CDR3, the DNA is TGTGCCAGCAGCCGGATGGGCAGAACCAATGAGCAGTTCTTC. Amino acid sequence: CASSRMGRTNEQFF.

This chain uses TRBV4-3 with TRBJ2-2; no firm D call. From germline, CDR1 is LGHNA and CDR2 YSLEER. V lost 1 base and J 4 bases, leaving 13 bases between the germline ends. The CDR3 contains 16 residues. This CDR3 is CASSQGPTWGTGELFF. In DNA, the CDR3 is TGCGCCAGCAGCCAAGGACCAACCTGGGGCACCGGGGAGCTGTTTTTT.

The chain combines TRBV27 with TRBJ2-1; 14 bases align to TRBD2. The J segment lost 5 bases and the V segment lost 6 bases, leaving 3 bases of the junction unmatched. The CDR3 has 15 residues. Germline V gives CDR1 MNHEY, CDR2 SMNVEV (reference sequence). CDR3 nucleotide sequence: TGTGCCAGCAGCCGGACTAGCGGGAGGAACAATGAGCAGTTCTTC. Translation: CASSRTSGRNNEQFF.

This clone came up once. CDR3 residues: CASSQVPLVPGLTSGNTIYF. CDR3 sequence (DNA): TGTGCCAGCAGCCAAGTCCCCCTTGTTCCGGGGCTCACCTCTGGAAACACCATATATTTT. V and J are TRBV14 and TRBJ1-3; perhaps TRBD1 as D (5 bases). Germline CDR1 reads SGHDN; CDR2 reads FVKESK. Trimming removed 1 base from V and 0 bases from J, with 22 bases in between. CDR3 size: 20 residues. Together with reference TRBV14 and TRBJ1-3, the CDR3 gives the full variable domain: EAGVTQFPSHSVIEKGQTVTLRCDPISGHDNLYWYRRVMGKEIKFLLHFVKESKQDESGMPNNRFLAERTGGTYSTLKVQPAELEDSGVYFCASSQVPLVPGLTSGNTIYFGEGSWLTVV.

The chain recombines TRBV7-3 with TRBJ2-1; TRBD2 aligns across 8 bases. Germline CDR1 and CDR2: SGHTA and FQGTGA. Trimming removed 3 bases from V and 0 bases from J; junction bases left unmatched: 1. The CDR3 has 15 residues. CDR3 nucleotides: TGTGCCAGCAGCTTTAGCGGGGCCTCCTACAATGAGCAGTTCTTC. Translating it yields CASSFSGASYNEQFF.

This chain uses TRBV5-1 with TRBJ2-7; D uncertain. Trimming removed 2 bases from V and 3 bases from J, with 12 bases in between. The CDR3 is 14 residues long. Per the germline V gene, CDR1 is SGHRS and CDR2 is YFSETQ. CDR3 sequence reads: CASSFERIDYEQYF. The CDR3 nucleotides are TGCGCCAGCAGCTTTGAACGTATTGACTACGAGCAGTACTTC.

The chain couples TRBV9 to TRBJ2-7; perhaps TRBD2 as D (6 bases). The CDR3 extends over 14 amino acids. Germline CDR1 SGDLS, CDR2 YYNGEE. V was clipped by 0 bases and J by 5 bases, with 12 bases between them. The CDR3 sequence is CASSVDPLANEQYF. The CDR3, as DNA: TGTGCCAGCAGCGTAGACCCTCTAGCGAACGAGCAGTACTTC.

With respect to this clone: This sample also contains other DNA sequences that code for the same CDR3. Written as DNA, the CDR3 is TGCAGCGTGAGACAGGGTGGTAGTCAGCCCCAGCATTTT. This gives the protein CSVRQGGSQPQHF. The chain recombines TRBV29-1 with TRBJ1-5; TRBD1 matches 7 bases. Germline CDR1 reads SQVTM; CDR2 reads ANQGSEA. Germline trimming cut 6 bases from V and 6 bases from J; bases unmatched to any gene: 8. This CDR3 has 13 amino acids.

The rearrangement uses TRBV7-8 and TRBJ2-7; D may be TRBD1 (5 bases). The CDR3 totals 15 residues. V lost 2 bases, J lost 2 bases, and 13 bases lay in between. CDR1 SGHVS and CDR2 FQNEAQ come from the germline V gene. The CDR3 DNA reads as TGTGCCAGCAGCTTAAGGGTGCAGGGCCCCTACGAGCAGTACTTC. Translating it yields CASSLRVQGPYEQYF.

Written as DNA, the CDR3 is TGTGCCAGCAGTTACATCGGAACCGGGACAGATGAGCAGTACTTC. This gives the protein CASSYIGTGTDEQYF. The genes are TRBV6-5 and TRBJ2-7; 7 bases line up with TRBD1. The CDR3 length is 15 residues. V was pared by 2 bases and J by 7 bases, with 11 bases of the junction left unmatched. Germline assignment: CDR1 MNHEY and CDR2 SVGAGI.

The V and J genes are TRBV9 and TRBJ2-1; TRBD2 agrees at 13 bases. This CDR3 has 18 residues. Germline values: CDR1 SGDLS, CDR2 YYNGEE. V was clipped by 3 bases and J by 0 bases; unmatched bases: 6. The CDR3 DNA reads as TGTGCCAGCAGCGCGGGACTAGCGGGGATGAGCTCCTACAATGAGCAGTTCTTC. Protein sequence: CASSAGLAGMSSYNEQFF.

CDR3 in DNA: TGCGCCAGCAGCCAAGTTCCCGGGACGGGACCCTACGAGCAGTACTTC. Amino acid sequence: CASSQVPGTGPYEQYF. The chain couples TRBV4-3 to TRBJ2-7; the D gene could be TRBD1 or TRBD2 (5 bases each). In germline, CDR1 is LGHNA, CDR2 YSLEER. The CDR3 totals 16 residues. Trimming removed 1 base from V and 2 bases from J, with 15 bases in between.

This clone appeared once. Other DNA sequences in the sample encode the same CDR3. The V and J genes are TRBV5-1 and TRBJ1-1; perhaps TRBD1 as D (5 bases). With 3 bases removed from V and 1 base from J, the gap between germline ends came to 7 bases. The germline CDR1 and CDR2 sequences are SGHRS and YFSETQ. The CDR3 length is 13 residues. DNA of the CDR3: TGCGCCAGCAGCTCCGGGACGAACACTGAAGCTTTCTTT. This sequence encodes CASSSGTNTEAFF.

V usage is TRBV29-1 and J usage is TRBJ1-4; D is unresolved. The CDR3 extends over 13 amino acids. With 0 bases removed from V and 8 bases from J, the gap between germline ends came to 10 bases. Germline V gives CDR1 SQVTM, CDR2 ANQGSEA. In nucleotides, the CDR3 is TGCAGCGTTGAAGACGGACGCAGCGAAAAACTGTTTTTT. As protein: CSVEDGRSEKLFF. The full variable domain, with the rest looked up from reference TRBV29-1 and TRBJ1-4, is SAVISQKPSRDICQRGTSLTIQCQVDSQVTMMFWYRQQPGQSLTLIATANQGSEATYESGFVIDKFPISRPNLTFSTLTVSNMSPEDSSIYLCSVEDGRSEKLFFGSGTQLSVL.

J is TRBJ1-2 and V is TRBV9; D gene ambiguous. Germline V gene sequence: CDR1 SGDLS, CDR2 YYNGEE. With 3 bases removed from V and 4 bases from J, the gap between germline ends came to 13 bases. The length of the CDR3 is 14 residues. CDR3 sequence reads: CASSAGGRTYGYTF. CDR3 nucleotide sequence: TGTGCCAGCAGCGCGGGCGGGAGGACCTATGGCTACACCTTC. The variable domain in full, completed from reference TRBV9 and TRBJ1-2, reads DSGVTQTPKHLITATGQRVTLRCSPRSGDLSVYWYQQSLDQGLQFLIQYYNGEERAKGNILERFSAQQFPDLHSELNLSSLELGDSALYFCASSAGGRTYGYTFGSGTRLTVV.

The chain combines TRBV28 with TRBJ1-2; the D is unclear. The CDR3 totals 14 residues. Germline V gene data show CDR1 as MDHEN and CDR2 as SYDVKM. Trimming left V 6 bases short and J 8 bases short, with 19 bases between. The DNA for the CDR3 is TGTGCCAGCAGCCGGAACTGGAGGGCCGTGGGCTACACCTTC. It is translated as CASSRNWRAVGYTF.

This chain connects TRBV28 to TRBJ1-5; D may be TRBD1 (5 bases). Trimming took off 3 bases at V and 2 bases at J, with 11 bases between the two ends. CDR3 length equals 15 residues. CDR1 and CDR2 from the germline V gene are MDHEN and SYDVKM. The CDR3 nucleotides are TGTGCCAGCAGTTTTTTCAGGGATGGCAATCAGCCCCAGCATTTT. It codes for CASSFFRDGNQPQHF.